The 5 T cell receptor beta chains given below trace back to one sample, sequenced in a study of cytomegalovirus exposure and HLA in healthy donors. Primers: 60 Vbeta forward and 13 Jbeta reverse. TCRdb's table, derived via immunoSEQ multiplex PCR, lists solely in-frame clones and lacks some. Here the sample table reports 95,000 to 110,000 clones. The material sequenced was PBMCs. These receptors came from a man aged 40-50 years in good health and CMV-seronegative.

CDR3 nucleotides: TGCAGCGTTGAGATTTTAGGGGACAGGGGCGGGGAGCTGTTTTTT. Translated: CSVEILGDRGGELFF. J is TRBJ2-2 and V is TRBV29-1, with TRBD1 matching over 10 bases. Germline V gene sequence: CDR1 SQVTM, CDR2 ANQGSEA. With V trimmed by 3 bases and J by 7 bases, 8 bases remained unmatched. This CDR3 region has 15 residues.

This chain links TRBV2 with TRBJ1-1; D is possibly TRBD1 (6 bases). CDR1 is SNHLY and CDR2 is FYNNEI in the germline V gene. V was trimmed by 6 bases and J by 2 bases, leaving 19 bases between them. CDR3 length: 16 amino acids. CDR3 DNA: TGTGCCAGCAGCCAAGGGCTGGGGGCCCCAAACACTGAAGCTTTCTTT. This codes for CASSQGLGAPNTEAFF.

This chain uses TRBV5-1 with TRBJ2-7; TRBD1 matches at 10 bases. V trimming: 5 bases; J trimming: 6 bases; junction bases outside the gene matches: 5. Germline-derived CDR1 and CDR2 are SGHRS and YFSETQ. This CDR3 has 13 residues. As DNA, the CDR3 is TGCGCCAGCAGTCCCGGGACAGGGGTCGAGCAGTACTTC. Protein product: CASSPGTGVEQYF. Together with reference TRBV5-1 and TRBJ2-7, the CDR3 gives the full variable domain: KAGVTQTPRYLIKTRGQQVTLSCSPISGHRSVSWYQQTPGQGLQFLFEYFSETQRNKGNFPGRFSGRQFSNSRSEMNVSTLELGDSALYLCASSPGTGVEQYFGPGTRLTVT.

The rearrangement links TRBV7-8 to TRBJ1-5, with D perhaps TRBD1 (6 bases). The CDR3 sequence is 16 residues long. V lost 6 bases and J 3 bases, leaving 18 bases between the germline ends. Germline V gene lookup returns CDR1 SGHVS and CDR2 FQNEAQ. CDR3 in amino acids: CASRRSGGQDNQPQHF. The CDR3, as DNA: TGTGCCAGCAGGCGGAGCGGGGGGCAGGACAATCAGCCCCAGCATTTT.

This sequence joins TRBV6-5 and TRBJ2-7, with D perhaps matching TRBD1 (7 bases). The CDR3 has 13 residues. Trimming removed 7 bases from V and 3 bases from J, with 13 bases in between. Germline V gives CDR1 MNHEY, CDR2 SVGAGI. CDR3 DNA: TGTGCCAGCAACCCAGGGGGGTACTACGAGCAGTACTTC. This translates into CASNPGGYYEQYF.